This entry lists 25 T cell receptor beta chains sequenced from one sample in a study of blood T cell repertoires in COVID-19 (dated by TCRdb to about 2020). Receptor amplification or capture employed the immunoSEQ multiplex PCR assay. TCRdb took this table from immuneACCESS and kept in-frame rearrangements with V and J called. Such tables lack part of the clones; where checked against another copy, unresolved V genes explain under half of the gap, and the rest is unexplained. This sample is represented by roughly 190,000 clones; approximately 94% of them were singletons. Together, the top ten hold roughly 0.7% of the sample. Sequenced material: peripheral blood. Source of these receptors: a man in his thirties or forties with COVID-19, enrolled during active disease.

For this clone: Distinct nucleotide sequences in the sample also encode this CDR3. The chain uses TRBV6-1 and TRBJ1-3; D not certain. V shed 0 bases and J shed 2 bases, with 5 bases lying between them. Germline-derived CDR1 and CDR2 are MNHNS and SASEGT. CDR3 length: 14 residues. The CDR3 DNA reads TGTGCCAGCAGTGAAGCCGTCCCTGGAAACACCATATATTTT. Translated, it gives CASSEAVPGNTIYF.

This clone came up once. The DNA of the CDR3 is TGTGCCAGCAGCTGGACAGGGAATGAGCAGTTCTTC. Its protein is CASSWTGNEQFF. V and J are TRBV13 and TRBJ2-1; TRBD1 aligns across 8 bases. Germline V gene data show CDR1 as PRHDT and CDR2 as FYEKMQ (reference sequence). J was trimmed by 7 bases and V by 4 bases; bases with no gene match: 0. The length of the CDR3 is 12 residues.

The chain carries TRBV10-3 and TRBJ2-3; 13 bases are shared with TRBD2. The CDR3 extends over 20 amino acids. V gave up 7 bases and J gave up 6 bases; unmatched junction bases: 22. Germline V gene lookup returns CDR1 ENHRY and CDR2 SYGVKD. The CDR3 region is CAINSNRLAGGPRAADTQYF. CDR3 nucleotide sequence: TGTGCCATCAATTCTAACAGACTAGCGGGGGGTCCCAGGGCCGCTGATACGCAGTATTTT.

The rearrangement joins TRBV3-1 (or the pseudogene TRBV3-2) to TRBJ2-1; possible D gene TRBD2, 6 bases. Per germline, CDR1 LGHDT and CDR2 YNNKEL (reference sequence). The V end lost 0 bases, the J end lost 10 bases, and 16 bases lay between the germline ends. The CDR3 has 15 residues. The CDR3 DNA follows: TGTGCCAGCAGCCAAGATGCTAGGCGGGCGGGAGAGCAGTTCTTC. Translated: CASSQDARRAGEQFF.

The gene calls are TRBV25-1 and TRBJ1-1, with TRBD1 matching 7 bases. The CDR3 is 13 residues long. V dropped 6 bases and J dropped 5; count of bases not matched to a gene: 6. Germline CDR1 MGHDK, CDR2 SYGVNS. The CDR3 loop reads CASSATGSTEAFF. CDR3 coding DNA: TGTGCCAGCAGCGCGACAGGGTCAACTGAAGCTTTCTTT.

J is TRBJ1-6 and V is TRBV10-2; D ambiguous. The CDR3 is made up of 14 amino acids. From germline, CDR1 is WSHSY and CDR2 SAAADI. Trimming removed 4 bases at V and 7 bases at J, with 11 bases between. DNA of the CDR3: TGCGCCAGCAGTGCGTCCGGGATGAATTCACCCCTCCACTTT. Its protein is CASSASGMNSPLHF.

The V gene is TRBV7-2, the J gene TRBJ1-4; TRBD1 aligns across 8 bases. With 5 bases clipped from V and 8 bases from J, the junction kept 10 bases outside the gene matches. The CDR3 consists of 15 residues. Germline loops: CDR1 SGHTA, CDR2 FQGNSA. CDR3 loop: CASSADRGSLEKLFF. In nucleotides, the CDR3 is TGTGCCAGCAGCGCAGACAGGGGAAGTCTCGAAAAACTGTTTTTT.

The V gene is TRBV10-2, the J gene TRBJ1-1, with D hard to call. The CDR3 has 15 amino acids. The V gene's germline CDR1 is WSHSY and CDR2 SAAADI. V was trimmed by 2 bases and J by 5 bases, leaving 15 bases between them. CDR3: CASSEPSRLGTEAFF. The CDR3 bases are TGCGCCAGCAGTGAGCCATCCAGGCTTGGGACTGAAGCTTTCTTT.

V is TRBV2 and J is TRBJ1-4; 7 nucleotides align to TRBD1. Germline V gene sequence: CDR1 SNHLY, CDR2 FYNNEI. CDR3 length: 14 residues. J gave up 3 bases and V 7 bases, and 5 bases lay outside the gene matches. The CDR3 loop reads CASNDRAPNEKLFF. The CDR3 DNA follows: TGTGCCAGCAACGACAGGGCCCCTAATGAAAAACTGTTTTTT.

CDR3 in amino acids: CASSPPGLSGTAYEKLFF. The CDR3, as DNA: TGTGCCAGCTCACCACCAGGTCTATCCGGGACAGCCTATGAAAAACTGTTTTTT. The chain joins TRBV18 to TRBJ1-4; 7 bases line up with TRBD1. Germline values: CDR1 KGHSH, CDR2 LQKENI. This CDR3 region has 18 residues. The V segment lost 0 bases and the J segment 6 bases; nucleotides outside the gene matches: 13. The entire variable domain, with the rest obtained from reference TRBV18 and TRBJ1-4, is as follows: NAGVMQNPRHLVRRRGQEARLRCSPMKGHSHVYWYRQLPEEGLKFMVYLQKENIIDESGMPKERFSAEFPKEGPSILRIQQVVRGDSAAYFCASSPPGLSGTAYEKLFFGSGTQLSVL.

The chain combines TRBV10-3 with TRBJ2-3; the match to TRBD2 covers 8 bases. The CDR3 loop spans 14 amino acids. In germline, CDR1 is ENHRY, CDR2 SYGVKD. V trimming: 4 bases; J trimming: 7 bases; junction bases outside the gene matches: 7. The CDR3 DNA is TGTGCCATCAGTGGAGATAGCGGGGAGCATACGCAGTATTTT. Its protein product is CAISGDSGEHTQYF.

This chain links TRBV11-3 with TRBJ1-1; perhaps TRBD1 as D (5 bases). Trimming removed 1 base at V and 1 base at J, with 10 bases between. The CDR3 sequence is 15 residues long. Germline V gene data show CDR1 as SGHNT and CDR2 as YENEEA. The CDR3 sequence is CASSLVGRENTEAFF. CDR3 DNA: TGTGCCAGCAGCTTAGTTGGCAGGGAGAACACTGAAGCTTTCTTT.

The CDR3 protein is CASSLARDSGGLETQYF. The CDR3 nucleotides read TGCGCCAGCAGCTTGGCCCGTGATAGCGGGGGGTTGGAGACCCAGTACTTC. V gene TRBV5-1 combines with J gene TRBJ2-5; 10 bases are a match to TRBD2. V gave up 0 bases and J gave up 5 bases; unmatched junction bases: 10. Germline V CDR1 and CDR2: SGHRS, YFSETQ. CDR3 size: 17 residues.

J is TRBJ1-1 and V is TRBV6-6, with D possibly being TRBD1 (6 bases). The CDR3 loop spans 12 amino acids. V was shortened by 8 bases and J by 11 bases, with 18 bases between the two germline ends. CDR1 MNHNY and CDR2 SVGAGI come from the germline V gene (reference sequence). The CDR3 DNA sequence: TGTGCCAGCTCCCCCTTAGGACAGTATGCTTTCTTT. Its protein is CASSPLGQYAFF.

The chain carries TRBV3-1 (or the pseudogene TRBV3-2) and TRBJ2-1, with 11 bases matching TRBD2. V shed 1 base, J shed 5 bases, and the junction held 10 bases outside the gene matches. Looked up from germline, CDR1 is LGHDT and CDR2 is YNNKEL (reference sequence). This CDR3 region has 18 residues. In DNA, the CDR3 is TGTGCCAGCAGCCAAGCCAAGGTCACTAGCGGGGGAAACAATGAGCAGTTCTTC. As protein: CASSQAKVTSGGNNEQFF.

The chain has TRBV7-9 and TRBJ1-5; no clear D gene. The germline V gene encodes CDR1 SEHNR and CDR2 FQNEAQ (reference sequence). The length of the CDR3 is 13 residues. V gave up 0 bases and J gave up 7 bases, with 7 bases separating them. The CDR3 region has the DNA TGTGCCAGCAGCTTAGCGGTGGGCCAGCCCCAGCATTTT. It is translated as CASSLAVGQPQHF.

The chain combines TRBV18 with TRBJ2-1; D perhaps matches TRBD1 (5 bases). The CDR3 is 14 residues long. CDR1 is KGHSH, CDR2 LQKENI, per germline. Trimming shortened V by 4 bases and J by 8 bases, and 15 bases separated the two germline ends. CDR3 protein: CASSLNSEGDEQFF. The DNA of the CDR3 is TGTGCCAGCTCACTAAATTCAGAAGGGGATGAGCAGTTCTTC.

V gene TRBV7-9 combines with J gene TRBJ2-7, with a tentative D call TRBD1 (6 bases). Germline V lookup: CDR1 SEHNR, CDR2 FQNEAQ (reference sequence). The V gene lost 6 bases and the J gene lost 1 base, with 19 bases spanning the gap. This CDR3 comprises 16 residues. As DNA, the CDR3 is TGTGCCAGCAGATATCACAGGGTAGGAGAGTCCTACGAGCAGTACTTC. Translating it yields CASRYHRVGESYEQYF. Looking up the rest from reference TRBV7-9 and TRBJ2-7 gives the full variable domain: DTGVSQNPRHKITKRGQNVTFRCDPISEHNRLYWYRQTLGQGPEFLTYFQNEAQLEKSRLLSDRFSAERPKGSFSTLEIQRTEQGDSAMYLCASRYHRVGESYEQYFGPGTRLTVT.

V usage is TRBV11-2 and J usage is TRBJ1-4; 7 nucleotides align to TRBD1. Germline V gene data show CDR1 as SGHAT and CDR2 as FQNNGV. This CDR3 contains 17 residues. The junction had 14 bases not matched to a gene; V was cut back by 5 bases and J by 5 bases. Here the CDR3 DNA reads TGTGCCAGCAGCCCCCTTGATGGGGGACAGCTAAATGAAAAACTGTTTTTT. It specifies CASSPLDGGQLNEKLFF.

The CDR3 coding sequence is TGTGCCAGCAGTGAAAGCGGGGGTTTGAATCAGCCCCAGCATTTT. Its protein is CASSESGGLNQPQHF. The rearrangement links TRBV2 to TRBJ1-5; D is possibly TRBD1 (5 bases). The CDR3 contains 15 residues. CDR1 SNHLY and CDR2 FYNNEI come from the germline V gene. Trimming stripped 2 bases from V and 4 bases from J, with 12 bases between. Together with reference TRBV2 and TRBJ1-5, the CDR3 gives the full variable domain: EPEVTQTPSHQVTQMGQEVILRCVPISNHLYFYWYRQILGQKVEFLVSFYNNEISEKSEIFDDQFSVERPDGSNFTLKIRSTKLEDSAMYFCASSESGGLNQPQHFGDGTRLSIL.

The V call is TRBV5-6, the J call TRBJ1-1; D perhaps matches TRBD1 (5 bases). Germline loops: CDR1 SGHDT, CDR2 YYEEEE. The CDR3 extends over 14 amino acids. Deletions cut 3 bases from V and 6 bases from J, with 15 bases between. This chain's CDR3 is CASSSARGVPEAFF. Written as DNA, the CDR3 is TGTGCCAGCAGCTCGGCGCGGGGCGTCCCTGAAGCTTTCTTT. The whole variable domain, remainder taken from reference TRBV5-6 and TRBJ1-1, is DAGVTQSPTHLIKTRGQQVTLRCSPKSGHDTVSWYQQALGQGPQFIFQYYEEEERQRGNFPDRFSGHQFPNYSSELNVNALLLGDSALYLCASSSARGVPEAFFGQGTRLTVV.

The CDR3 DNA sequence: TGCAGCGTTGATCGGGGGATCATGAACACTGAAGCTTTCTTT. Its translation: CSVDRGIMNTEAFF. This rearrangement joins TRBV29-1 to TRBJ1-1, with a weak D call TRBD1 (5 bases). V was cut by 3 bases and J by 0 bases, with 11 bases left in between. CDR1 and CDR2 (germline): SQVTM, ANQGSEA. CDR3 length equals 14 residues.

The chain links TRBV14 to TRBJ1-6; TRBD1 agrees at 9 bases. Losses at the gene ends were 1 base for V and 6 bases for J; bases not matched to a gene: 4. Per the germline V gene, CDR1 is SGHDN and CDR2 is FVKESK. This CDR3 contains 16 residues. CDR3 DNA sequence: TGTGCCAGCAGCCAAGTACAGGGGGCATCTAATTCACCCCTCCACTTT. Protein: CASSQVQGASNSPLHF.

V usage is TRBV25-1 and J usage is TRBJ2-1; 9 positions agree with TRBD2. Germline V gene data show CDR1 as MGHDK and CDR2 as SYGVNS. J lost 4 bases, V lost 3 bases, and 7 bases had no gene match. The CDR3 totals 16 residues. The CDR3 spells CASSESLSGGYNEQFF. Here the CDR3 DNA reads TGTGCCAGCAGTGAGTCGTTAAGCGGGGGGTACAATGAGCAGTTCTTC.

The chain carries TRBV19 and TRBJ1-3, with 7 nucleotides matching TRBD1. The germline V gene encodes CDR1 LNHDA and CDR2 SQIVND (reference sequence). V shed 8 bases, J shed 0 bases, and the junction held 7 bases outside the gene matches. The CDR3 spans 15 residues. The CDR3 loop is CASLDRTRSGNTIYF. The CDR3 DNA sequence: TGTGCCAGTTTGGACAGGACCCGCTCTGGAAACACCATATATTTT.